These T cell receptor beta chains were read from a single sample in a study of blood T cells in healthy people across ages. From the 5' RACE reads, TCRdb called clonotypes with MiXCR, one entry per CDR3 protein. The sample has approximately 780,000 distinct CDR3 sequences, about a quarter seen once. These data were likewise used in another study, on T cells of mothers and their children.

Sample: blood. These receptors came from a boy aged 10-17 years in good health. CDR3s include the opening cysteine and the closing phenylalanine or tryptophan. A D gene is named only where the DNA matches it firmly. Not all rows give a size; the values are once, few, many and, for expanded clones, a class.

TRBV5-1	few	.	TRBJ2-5	TGCGCCAGCAGCTTGTTGGTCCCCGTTCAACAAGAGACCCAGTACTTC	CASSLLVPVQQETQYF
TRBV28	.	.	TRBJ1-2	TGTGCCAGCAACCTTGGTGCCTCCTATGGCTACACCTTC	CASNLGASYGYTF
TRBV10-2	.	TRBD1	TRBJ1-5	TGCGCCAGCAGTGAGCGACAGGGTCGGAAGTATAGCAATCAGCCCCAGCATTTT	CASSERQGRKYSNQPQHF
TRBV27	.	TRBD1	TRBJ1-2	TGTGCCAGCACGGCGGACAGGGGGAGTGGTGGCTACACCTTC	CASTADRGSGGYTF
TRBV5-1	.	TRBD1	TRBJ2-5	TGCGCCAGCAGCTCTAGGGGGCAGGTCGGAGAGACCCAGTACTTC	CASSSRGQVGETQYF
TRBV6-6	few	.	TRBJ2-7	TGTGCCAGCAGAAATGGGGGCTCTGGGGTCTACGAGCAGTACTTC	CASRNGGSGVYEQYF
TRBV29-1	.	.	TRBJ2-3	TGCAGCGATGCGACTAGTACAGATACGCAGTATTTT	CSDATSTDTQYF
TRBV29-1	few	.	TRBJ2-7	TGCAGCGTTGAAGATAACAGGGAGGGGGCCTACGAGCAGTACTTC	CSVEDNREGAYEQYF
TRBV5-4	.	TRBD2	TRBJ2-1	TGTGCCAGCAGTAAACTAGCGGTCTACAATGAGCAGTTCTTC	CASSKLAVYNEQFF
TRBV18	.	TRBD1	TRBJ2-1	TGTGCCAGCTCACCAGGGGACAGGGGAGGTGAGCAGTTCTTC	CASSPGDRGGEQFF
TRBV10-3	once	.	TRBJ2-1	TGTGCCATCAGTGAGTCGAGAGCGGTTGTCGCCTACAATGAGCAGTTCTTC	CAISESRAVVAYNEQFF